These T cell receptor beta chains were read from a single sample in a study of long-term antiretroviral therapy in people with HIV. Only in-frame clones appear in the TCRdb table, and some are missing; sequencing was by immunoSEQ multiplex PCR. The top ten clones hold around 15% of a sample with about 29,000 clones, 80% to 85% of them seen once. The sample consisted of unsorted PBMCs, taken 2.9 years after starting antiretroviral therapy. These receptor sequences come from a man aged 50 or older with HIV. Each CDR3 is given with its conserved first and last residue. A D gene is named only where the DNA matches it firmly. Clone size is given for some rows only: seen once, a few or many times, or a class if the clone is expanded.

cdr3_aa cdr3_nt j_call clone_size d_call v_call
CASSLGTGRGTEAFF TGTGCCAGCAGTTTAGGTACAGGGCGAGGCACTGAAGCTTTCTTT TRBJ1-1 - - TRBV28
CASSFRTRGNEQFF TGTGCCAGCAGTTTTCGGACTAGAGGCAATGAGCAGTTCTTC TRBJ2-1 - TRBD2 TRBV27
CASSLGSGGGNEQYF TGTGCCAGCAGCTTAGGTAGCGGGGGAGGAAACGAGCAGTACTTC TRBJ2-7 - TRBD2 TRBV7-8
CASSLPPRPQETQYF TGTGCCAGCAGCTTGCCTCCGAGACCCCAAGAGACCCAGTACTTC TRBJ2-5 few - TRBV5-5
CASSITGGPQGYTF TGTGCCAGCAGCATCACAGGGGGCCCTCAGGGCTACACCTTC TRBJ1-2 - TRBD1 TRBV6-5
CASSLTPYEQYF TGTGCCAGCAGCTTGACTCCTTACGAGCAGTACTTC TRBJ2-7 - - TRBV5-6
CAISGTGNTEAFF TGTGCCATCAGTGGAACAGGGAACACTGAAGCTTTCTTT TRBJ1-1 once - TRBV10-3
CAWNNRPEGDQYF TGTGCCTGGAATAACAGACCCGAGGGGGACCAGTACTTC TRBJ2-7 - - TRBV30
CASSFSSGGGKSSYNEQFF TGTGCCAGCAGCTTCTCTAGCGGGGGGGGAAAAAGCTCCTACAATGAGCAGTTCTTC TRBJ2-1 - TRBD2 TRBV11-2
CASSLENRGATNEKLFF TGTGCCAGCAGCTTGGAGAACCGGGGGGCAACTAATGAAAAACTGTTTTTT TRBJ1-4 - - TRBV5-8
CASSSSGIAPLHF TGTGCCAGCAGTTCGTCCGGTATAGCGCCCCTCCACTTT TRBJ1-6 - - TRBV27
CASTEMNTEAFF TGTGCCAGCACGGAGATGAACACTGAAGCTTTCTTT TRBJ1-1 - - TRBV2